Listed below are T cell receptor beta chains from one sample, sequenced in a study of OX40 agonist ivuxolimab in advanced cancers. The assay was immunoSEQ multiplex PCR, and TCRdb's table has in-frame clones only and misses some. The sample yields around 80,000 clones, 85% seen once. Here the sequenced sample was CD4+ or CD8+ T cells sorted from blood, taken in a trial of the OX40 agonist ivuxolimab. The receptors stem from an adult with an advanced solid tumor such as melanoma, head and neck, liver or kidney cancer. The CDR3 runs from the conserved cysteine through the conserved F or W. Each record gives: J gene, V gene, clone size, D gene, CDR3 DNA, CDR3 protein. The D gene is left open where the match is weak. Size values are once, few and many counts, or a class for expanded clones, and some rows have none.

TRBJ2-5,TRBV7-9,-,-,TGTGCCAGCAACCCCCTTGACTACGTTTTGAGGGAGACCCAGTACTTC,CASNPLDYVLRETQYF
TRBJ1-5,TRBV7-2,-,TRBD1,TGTGCCAGCAGCTTAGCGCGGGCAGGGGGCATTCTGCCCCAGCATTTT,CASSLARAGGILPQHF
TRBJ2-6,TRBV7-3,-,-,TGTGCCAGCAGCGCCACGCCCGGGGCCAACGTCCTGACTTTC,CASSATPGANVLTF
TRBJ1-2,TRBV7-9,-,-,TGTGCCAGCAGCTTAGGGCCGGGTACTAACTATGGCTACACCTTC,CASSLGPGTNYGYTF
TRBJ2-2,TRBV7-9,-,-,TGTGCCAGCAGCTTAACCCGCGACCAATCCACCGGGGAGCTGTTTTTT,CASSLTRDQSTGELFF
TRBJ1-5,TRBV6-1,-,-,TGTGCCAGCAGTCAGGGACGGAATAGCAATCAGCCCCAGCATTTT,CASSQGRNSNQPQHF
TRBJ2-1,TRBV18,few,-,TGTGCCAGCTCACCCTTTGGAGGGGACGCCTACAATGAGCAGTTCTTC,CASSPFGGDAYNEQFF
TRBJ1-1,TRBV6-1,once,-,TGTGCCAGCAGTCAGGGTACGAACACTGAAGCTTTCTTT,CASSQGTNTEAFF
TRBJ1-1,TRBV15,-,-,TGTGCCACCAGCAGAGATATCGTAAACACTGAAGCTTTCTTT,CATSRDIVNTEAFF
TRBJ2-1,TRBV7-2,-,-,TGTGCCAGCAGCGGCCGGGACTGGTACAATGAGCAGTTCTTC,CASSGRDWYNEQFF
TRBJ2-3,TRBV13,-,-,TGTGCCAGCAGCCCCGGGCAGGGAGGTCGCACAGATACGCAGTATTTT,CASSPGQGGRTDTQYF
TRBJ1-2,TRBV6-4,-,TRBD1,TGTGCCAGCAGTGACTCGGGGACAGATTCCTTACCCTATGGCTACACCTTC,CASSDSGTDSLPYGYTF
TRBJ1-6,TRBV25-1,once,-,TGTGCCAGCAGTGAAGCAGGGCCCCTCCACTTT,CASSEAGPLHF
TRBJ2-1,TRBV27,once,-,TGTGCCAGCAGTTTGTGGGGGAGTTCCTACAATGAGCAGTTCTTC,CASSLWGSSYNEQFF
TRBJ1-2,TRBV4-2,-,TRBD1,TGTGCCAGCAGCCAACCGGGACAGCCGCGGGGCTACACCTTC,CASSQPGQPRGYTF
TRBJ1-2,TRBV30,-,-,TGTGCCTGGGGTAGCTATGGCTACACCTTC,CAWGSYGYTF
TRBJ1-2,TRBV28,-,-,TGTGCCAGCGGGGCGGGGGGCTATGGCTACACCTTC,CASGAGGYGYTF
TRBJ2-3,TRBV11-1,-,TRBD2,TGTGCCAGCAGCTTTCGGACTAGCGGGGGGGCCACGACAGATACGCAGTATTTT,CASSFRTSGGATTDTQYF
TRBJ2-5,TRBV9,-,TRBD2,TGTGCCAGCAGCCCCGGGACTAGCGGGGATCAAGAGACCCAGTACTTC,CASSPGTSGDQETQYF
TRBJ1-5,TRBV14,-,-,TGTGCCAGCAGCCAAGATCTAGGGCCCCAGCATTTT,CASSQDLGPQHF
TRBJ1-6,TRBV11-3,-,-,TGTGCCCGCAGCCAGAAATATAATTCACCCCTCCACTTT,CARSQKYNSPLHF
TRBJ2-2,TRBV5-1,-,TRBD2,TGCGCCAGCAGCTTTCTTAGCGGGAGAAGTGACGGGGAGCTGTTTTTT,CASSFLSGRSDGELFF
TRBJ2-5,TRBV4-1,-,-,TGCGCCAGCAGCCAAGATCTAGGAAGTAGAGAGACCCAGTACTTC,CASSQDLGSRETQYF
TRBJ1-3,TRBV11-2,-,-,TGTGCCAGCAGCTTCAGCTTCAACGGAAACACCATATATTTT,CASSFSFNGNTIYF
TRBJ1-5,TRBV19,-,-,TGTGCCAGTAGTAAAGGCCAAAGGAGGGGATATAGCAATCAGCCCCAGCATTTT,CASSKGQRRGYSNQPQHF
TRBJ2-7,TRBV10-3,-,TRBD2,TGTGCCATCAGTGAGTCGGCGGGAGTCTCATACGAGCAGTACTTC,CAISESAGVSYEQYF
TRBJ1-1,TRBV19,-,TRBD1,TGTGCCAGTAGGATGGGACAGTCGATAGGTGAAGCTTTCTTT,CASRMGQSIGEAFF
TRBJ2-3,TRBV29-1,-,TRBD2,TGCAGCGTTGGAGGTAGCGGGAGGTTCACAGATACGCAGTATTTT,CSVGGSGRFTDTQYF
TRBJ1-5,TRBV15,-,-,TGTGCCACCAGCCTTCGACGGGATAATCAGCCCCAGCATTTT,CATSLRRDNQPQHF
TRBJ1-4,TRBV7-2,-,-,TGTGCCAGCAGCTTAGAACCTAATGAAAAACTGTTTTTT,CASSLEPNEKLFF
TRBJ2-5,TRBV4-3,-,-,TGCGCCAGCAGCCCAAGTGGGCAGGGGGGAGAGACCCAGTACTTC,CASSPSGQGGETQYF